This T cell receptor (beta chain) is drawn from a study of blood T cells in healthy people across ages. Background on the study: With template switching, about one barcoded beta molecule was captured per two T cells.

Germline CDR1 LNHNV, CDR2 YYDKDF (reference sequence). Trimming cost V 3 bases and J 2 bases; bases outside gene matches: 8. The CDR3 spans 16 residues. Through a sample-barcoded 5' primer and a J-beta primer mix, a second PCR was run for roughly 7 to 11 cycles. TCRdb redid the calling of the 5' RACE reads with MiXCR, one entry per CDR3 protein. Of about 1.6 million distinct CDR3 sequences listed, roughly 30% are singletons. For this clonotype: Antigen specificity is unknown.

Findings and limits, study-wide: Per million T cells, TCR beta diversity dropped about linearly as age rose. Unsorted PBMC input precluded a conclusive naive versus antigen-experienced comparison. When set beside aged donors, long-lived donors presented more naive CD4+ cells and higher diversity.

What was sequenced was blood. The TCR was taken from a woman aged 25 to 39 in good health. The genes are TRBV15 and TRBJ2-3; 7 bases fit TRBD2. The CDR3 protein is CATSSLTSEVTDTQYF. CDR3 DNA: TGTGCCACCAGCAGCCTAACTAGCGAGGTCACAGATACGCAGTATTTT.